The clone carrying this T cell receptor beta chain was recorded only once. These data belong to a study of chemoradiotherapy in HPV16-positive cancers. Here immunoSEQ multiplex PCR was the method, and the copy in TCRdb shows in-frame clones only, minus some. The sample holds under 20,000 clones, around 77% seen once. The germline gives CDR1 SGHTA, CDR2 FQGTGA. The CDR3 loop spans 15 amino acids. The trim removed 4 bases at V and 7 bases at J, leaving 5 bases unmatched. The V gene is TRBV7-3, the J gene TRBJ2-1; TRBD2 matches at 12 bases. Sampling was conducted from a patient who underwent chemoradiotherapy. The clonotype comes from a human donor with HPV-associated anogenital cancer. The CDR3 loop is CASSSSGGAVNEQFF. Written as DNA, the CDR3 is TGTGCCAGCAGCTCTAGCGGGGGGGCCGTAAATGAGCAGTTCTTC.